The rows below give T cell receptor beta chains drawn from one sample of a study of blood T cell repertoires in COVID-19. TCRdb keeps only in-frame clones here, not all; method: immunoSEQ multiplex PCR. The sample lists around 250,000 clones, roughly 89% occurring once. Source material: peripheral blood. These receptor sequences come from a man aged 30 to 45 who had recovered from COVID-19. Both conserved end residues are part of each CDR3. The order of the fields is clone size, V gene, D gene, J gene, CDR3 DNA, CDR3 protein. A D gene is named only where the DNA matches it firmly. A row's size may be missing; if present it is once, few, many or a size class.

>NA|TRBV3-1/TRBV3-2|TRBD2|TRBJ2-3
TGTGCCAGCAGCCATAGAGCGGGGGGGCGGGCCACGACAGATACGCAGTATTTT
CASSHRAGGRATTDTQYF
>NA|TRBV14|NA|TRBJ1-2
TGTGCCAGCAGCCAGGGCCGGGGATTTAACTATGGCTACACCTTC
CASSQGRGFNYGYTF
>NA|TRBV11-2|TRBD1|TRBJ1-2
TGTGCCAGCAGCTTTCAGGGGGCGGATGGCTACACCTTC
CASSFQGADGYTF
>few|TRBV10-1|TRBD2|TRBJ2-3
TGCGCCAGCAGTCGTTCGCGGGGGGGCTTTACAGATACGCAGTATTTT
CASSRSRGGFTDTQYF
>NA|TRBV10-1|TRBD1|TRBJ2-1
TGCGCCAGCAGTCAGGGACAGGGAGCCTACAATGAGCAGTTCTTC
CASSQGQGAYNEQFF
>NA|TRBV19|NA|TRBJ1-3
TGTGGCGTCAGGGACTTGAGAGGAAACACCATATATTTT
CGVRDLRGNTIYF
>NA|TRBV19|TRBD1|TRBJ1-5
TGTGCCAGTAGAAGAACAGGGGAGAGCAATCAGCCCCAGCATTTT
CASRRTGESNQPQHF
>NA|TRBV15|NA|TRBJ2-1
TGTGCCACCGGTGAAAAAGACTCGTACAATGAGCAGTTCTTC
CATGEKDSYNEQFF
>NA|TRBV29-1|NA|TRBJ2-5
TGCAGCGTTGAATCAGGGGAATTGGAGACCCAGTACTTC
CSVESGELETQYF
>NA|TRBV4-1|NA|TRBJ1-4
TGCGCCAGCAGCCAAGTAAAATTGGGGGCCCAAGATAGACTGTTTTTT
CASSQVKLGAQDRLFF
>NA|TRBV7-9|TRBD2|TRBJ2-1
TGTGCCAGCAGCTCCCCCACTAGCGGGGGGTTCAATGAGCAGTTCTTC
CASSSPTSGGFNEQFF
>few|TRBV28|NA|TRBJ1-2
TGTGCCAGCAGTTCAGGGGCACTCCCTTTTAGTGGCTACACCTTC
CASSSGALPFSGYTF
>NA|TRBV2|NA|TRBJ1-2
TGTGCCAGCAGCCCCGCCGGGGGGGGAGCAAGTGGCTACACCTTC
CASSPAGGGASGYTF
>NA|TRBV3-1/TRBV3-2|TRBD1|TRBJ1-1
TGTGCCAGCAGCCCAGCTGACATCAGGGGGGAAGCTTTCTTT
CASSPADIRGEAFF
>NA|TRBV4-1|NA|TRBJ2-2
TGCGCCAGCAGCCAAGATGATCGGGCGGGTAACACCGGGGAGCTGTTTTTT
CASSQDDRAGNTGELFF
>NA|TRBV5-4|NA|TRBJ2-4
TGTGCCAGCAGCTTGAGTGTGGGGGCGGGAGAAAACATTCAGTACTTC
CASSLSVGAGENIQYF
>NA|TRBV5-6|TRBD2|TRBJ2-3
TGTGCCAGCAGCTTGGCGGGGGGGCCGCCCACAGATACGCAGTATTTT
CASSLAGGPPTDTQYF
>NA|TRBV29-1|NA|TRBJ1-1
TGCAGCGCTAAGACACAGGGGAACACTGAAGCTTTCTTT
CSAKTQGNTEAFF
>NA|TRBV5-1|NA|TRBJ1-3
TGCGCCAGCAGCATAGACAGGACCGCTGGAAACACCATATATTTT
CASSIDRTAGNTIYF
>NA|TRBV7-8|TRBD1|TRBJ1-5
TGTGCCAGCAGCTTAGTGGGGCTGCAGGGGGCGTTAAACCAGCCCCAGCATTTT
CASSLVGLQGALNQPQHF
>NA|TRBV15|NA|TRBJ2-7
TGTGCCACCAGCAGAGAAGGGTTTCCGGGGAGATACGAGCAGTACTTC
CATSREGFPGRYEQYF
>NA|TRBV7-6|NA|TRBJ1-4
TGTGCCAGCAGTCAACGGGGGGAGAGTGGGGATGAAAAACTGTTTTTT
CASSQRGESGDEKLFF